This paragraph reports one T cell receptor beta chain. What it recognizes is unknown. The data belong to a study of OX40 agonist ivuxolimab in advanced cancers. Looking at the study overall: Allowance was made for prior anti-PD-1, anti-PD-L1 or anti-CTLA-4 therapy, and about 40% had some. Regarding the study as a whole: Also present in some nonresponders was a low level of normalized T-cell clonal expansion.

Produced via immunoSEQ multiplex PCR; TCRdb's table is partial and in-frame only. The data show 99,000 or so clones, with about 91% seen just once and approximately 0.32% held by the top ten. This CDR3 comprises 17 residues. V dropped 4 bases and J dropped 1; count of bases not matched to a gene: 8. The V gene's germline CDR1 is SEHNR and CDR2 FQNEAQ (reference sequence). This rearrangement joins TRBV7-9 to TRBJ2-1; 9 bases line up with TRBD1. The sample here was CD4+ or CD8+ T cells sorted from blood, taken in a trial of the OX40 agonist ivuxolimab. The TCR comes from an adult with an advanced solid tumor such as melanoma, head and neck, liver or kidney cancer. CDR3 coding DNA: TGTGCCAGCAGCTGGACAGGGGCAATAGGTTCCTACAATGAGCAGTTCTTC. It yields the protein CASSWTGAIGSYNEQFF.